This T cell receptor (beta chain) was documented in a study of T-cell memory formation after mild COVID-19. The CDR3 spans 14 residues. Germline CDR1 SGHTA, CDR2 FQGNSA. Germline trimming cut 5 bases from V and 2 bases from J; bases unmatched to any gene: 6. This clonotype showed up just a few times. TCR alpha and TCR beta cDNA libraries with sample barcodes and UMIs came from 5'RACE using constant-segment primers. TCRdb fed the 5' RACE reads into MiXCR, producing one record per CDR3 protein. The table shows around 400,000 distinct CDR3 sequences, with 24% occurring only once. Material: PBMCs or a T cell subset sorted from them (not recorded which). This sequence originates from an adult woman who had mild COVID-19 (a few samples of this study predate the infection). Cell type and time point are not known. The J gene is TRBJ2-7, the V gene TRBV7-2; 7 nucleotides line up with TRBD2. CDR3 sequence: CASSTPGLTYEQYF. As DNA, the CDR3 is TGTGCCAGCAGCACTCCGGGACTAACCTACGAGCAGTACTTC.